The entry below gives a single T cell receptor beta chain sequence along with its context. What it recognizes is unknown. This may come from a read error, since a much larger clone is one base off. This sample was taken from a study of type 1 regulatory T cells. Study-level information: This in vitro CD4 product, T-allo10, is enriched for Tr1 cells and alloantigen-specific.

From the reads, TCRdb called clonotypes with MiXCR, one entry per CDR3 protein. The table shows around 3,000 distinct CDR3 sequences, with roughly 8% occurring only once. The CDR3 sequence is 15 residues long. With V trimmed by 2 bases and J by 9 bases, 7 bases remained unmatched. Germline V gene data show CDR1 as MNHEY and CDR2 as SVGAGI. Sequencing was performed on cultured T cells, either the whole culture or a sorted T cell fraction (not recorded which). The TCR was taken from a human donor in good health. The chain uses TRBV6-5 and TRBJ2-1; 10 positions agree with TRBD2. The CDR3 here is CASSYIVSGRGEQFF. CDR3 in DNA: TGTGCCAGCAGTTACATCGTCAGCGGGAGGGGTGAGCAGTTCTTC.